This TCR beta chain emerged from a study of blood T cell repertoires in COVID-19. In the study overall: Both acute and convalescent COVID-19 samples were obtained from the United States, Italy and Spain. The cDNA or gDNA used as material had been derived from T cells, B-cell-depleted T cells, or PBMCs.

Assay used: immunoSEQ multiplex PCR; TCRdb lists only in-frame clones, some missing. The sample includes 45,000 to 55,000 clones, roughly 70% of them seen just once. This clonotype originated in a woman aged 70-85 years with acute or convalescent COVID-19. Material: peripheral blood.

CDR3 in DNA: TGTGCCAGCAGCCGCAGGGGTAAGGACGAGCAGTACTTC. Amino acid sequence: CASSRRGKDEQYF. The rearrangement uses TRBV6-6 and TRBJ2-7, with a possible D match to TRBD1 (6 bases). V was clipped by 6 bases and J by 5 bases, with 14 bases between them. The germline V gene encodes CDR1 MNHNY and CDR2 SVGAGI (reference sequence). The CDR3 spans 13 residues.